The clone carrying this T cell receptor beta chain was detected a few times. As originally analysed: Reference gene primer amplification gave estimated nucleated cell counts. Data came from immunoSEQ multiplex PCR; TCRdb stores just in-frame clones and leaves some out. V, J and clone size derive from that table, while D and trimming were established from the DNA sequence. The table includes around 45,000 clones, about 87% detected once. This entry is derived from a study of blood T cell repertoires in COVID-19. With 0 bases removed from V and 5 bases from J, the gap between germline ends came to 12 bases. CDR1 is SGHKS, CDR2 YYEKEE, per germline (reference sequence). This CDR3 region has 14 residues.

V usage is TRBV5-5 and J usage is TRBJ2-7; tentatively, D is TRBD2 (6 bases). The receptor was isolated from a man aged 60 to 75 with active COVID-19. The sample taken for sequencing was peripheral blood. In DNA form, the CDR3 reads TGTGCCAGCAGCTTGGGGGACTCCGTCAACGAGCAGTACTTC. Encoded protein: CASSLGDSVNEQYF.